This T cell receptor (beta chain) originates from a study of beta chain features in type 1 diabetes. Findings of the study overall: Whether TCRB rearrangement is influenced by HLA type was left unresolved in this analysis. Shorter TCRB CDR3s, moderately but significantly so, marked every one of the four CD4+ subsets in Type 1 diabetes patients.

Trimming shortened V by 0 bases and J by 7 bases, and 13 bases separated the two germline ends. CDR1 is SGDLS and CDR2 is YYNGEE in the germline V gene. The CDR3 runs to 15 residues. Via the markers CD45RO/CCR7/CD25/CD127/CD95/CD27, stem cell-like memory, regulatory, central memory and naive CD4+ cells were sorted. TCRB transcripts that were expressed got sequenced, as all of the isolated RNA had been reverse transcribed. Sequenced by immunoSEQ multiplex PCR; TCRdb stores in-frame clones only, minus some. Counted here are approximately 600,000 clones, over 10% occurring once; the ten biggest clones make up approximately 0.11%. In its sample, this clone was seen a few times. Antigen: not known.

The specimen sequenced was naive CD4+ T cells from blood. This TCR was recovered from a man under 40 with type 1 diabetes. The chain links TRBV9 to TRBJ2-2; possibly TRBD2 for D (5 bases). The CDR3 sequence is CASSVVSAGVGELFF. CDR3 nucleotide sequence: TGTGCCAGCAGCGTAGTTAGCGCAGGCGTCGGGGAGCTGTTTTTT.